Described below is a single T cell receptor (beta chain) sequence and its context. These data come from a study of T cells after yellow fever vaccination. One entry per CDR3 protein, called by TCRdb with MiXCR from the 5' RACE reads. The table has some 150,000 distinct CDR3 sequences, around 8.5% seen once. From germline, CDR1 is SEHNR and CDR2 FQNEAQ (reference sequence). This CDR3 contains 18 residues. Trimming left V 5 bases short and J 2 bases short, with 21 bases between. The sample here was CD8+ T cells sorted from PBMCs, taken 45 days after the yellow fever booster vaccination. The chain is built from TRBV7-9 and TRBJ2-2, with D perhaps being TRBD1 or TRBD2 (5 bases each). The sequence derives from a man younger than 35 who received the YFV17D yellow fever vaccine. The chain's CDR3 is CASSLGSRPGPNTGELFF. The CDR3 nucleotides read TGTGCCAGCAGCCTTGGCTCCCGCCCGGGACCCAACACCGGGGAGCTGTTTTTT.